The entry below describes one T cell receptor beta chain. Its antigen is unidentified. At one of its ends the junction is not consistent with the germline gene, which may arise from a read error. Authors' analysis steps: For papillary thyroid cancer, a distant-metastasis classifier was constructed from CDR3 differences observed across clinicopathological groups. TCRdb ran MiXCR on the PCR reads. The V and J calls and clone size come from TCRdb's table, not from the authors' own analysis. The data contain tens of thousands of clones, approximately 21% of them singletons. The data originate from a study of metastatic and nonmetastatic thyroid tumors. Across the study: Repertoires of blood and of tissue (tumor or nodule) from malignant and benign thyroid patients were compared.

The CDR3 totals 14 residues. The germline V gene has CDR1 SGHDT and CDR2 YYEEEE. Each patient went into thyroid surgery without having received any treatment. Study conclusions and caveats: The reported finding was significantly higher TCR beta diversity in malignant thyroid tumors relative to benign nodules, in blood and tumor.

The sequenced sample was blood. This rearrangement joins TRBV5-6 to TRBJ2-2; tentatively, D is TRBD1 (6 bases). This TCR came from a male donor with papillary thyroid cancer or a benign thyroid nodule (not recorded which). Some clones in this sample may be carry-over from other donors' samples. Here the CDR3 DNA reads TGTGCCAGCAGCGGAGATGGGGGCACCGGGGATCTGTTTTTT. Its translation: CASSGDGGTGDLFF.